This is a list of T cell receptor beta chains from one sample in a study of shared clonotypes between healthy human individuals. Here immunoSEQ multiplex PCR was the method, and the copy in TCRdb shows in-frame clones only, minus some. Here the sample spans 2,500,000 or so clones, roughly 93% being singletons. Specimen: naive CD4+ T cells from PBMCs. These receptors came from a young man in good health. Some clones in this sample may be carry-over from other donors' samples. Each CDR3 is given with its conserved first and last residue. D genes are given only for firm matches. Where a row states a size, it is once, few, many or the class of an expanded clone; other rows omit it.

V,J,D,size,DNA,CDR3
TRBV19,TRBJ1-5,.,.,TGTGCCAGTAAGGGAGACAGAATCAATCAGCCCCAGCATTTT,CASKGDRINQPQHF
TRBV2,TRBJ2-3,.,.,TGTGCCAGCAGTGATTGGGTTGACAGGCCCTACGATATTACAGATACGCAGTATTTT,CASSDWVDRPYDITDTQYF
TRBV5-1,TRBJ2-1,TRBD2,.,TGCGCCAGCAGCCCGTACCGGACTAGCGGGAGGGAGGATGAGCAGTTCTTC,CASSPYRTSGREDEQFF
TRBV29-1,TRBJ2-5,.,.,TGCAGCGTTGAGGGGAGCGGAGAGACCCAGTACTTC,CSVEGSGETQYF
TRBV7-6,TRBJ2-1,TRBD2,.,TGTGCCAGCAGCTTAGCGGCTAGCGGGAGACCCTACAATGAGCAGTTCTTC,CASSLAASGRPYNEQFF
TRBV20-1,TRBJ2-1,.,.,TGCAGTGCCTTTCAGCGGAGTCAGCAGTTCTTC,CSAFQRSQQFF
TRBV5-1,TRBJ1-2,.,.,TGCGCCAGCAGCCTGACTGCGGGTCGGAGGGACTATGGCTACACCTTC,CASSLTAGRRDYGYTF
TRBV5-1,TRBJ2-7,.,.,TGCGCCAGCAGCTTGGATACACAGGGTGCCTACGAGCAGTACTTC,CASSLDTQGAYEQYF
TRBV7-9,TRBJ2-1,TRBD1,.,TGTGCCAGCAGCCGGGACAGGGGATCCCATGAGCAGTTCTTC,CASSRDRGSHEQFF
TRBV7-9,TRBJ2-7,TRBD1,.,TGTGCCAGCAGCTCCGGGACAGGGGGACGCGAGCAGTACTTC,CASSSGTGGREQYF
TRBV28,TRBJ2-5,.,.,TGTGCCAGCAGTCAGACTAGGGCTCAAGAGACCCAGTACTTC,CASSQTRAQETQYF
TRBV7-2,TRBJ2-7,.,once,TGTGCCAGCAGCCTGCGTGGTGGGGCTTACGAGCAGTACTTC,CASSLRGGAYEQYF
TRBV5-6,TRBJ2-7,TRBD1,.,TGTGCCAGCATCACGAATCCGGGACAGGGTACCTCCTACGAGCAGTACTTC,CASITNPGQGTSYEQYF
TRBV9,TRBJ1-3,TRBD1,.,TGTGCCAGCAGTATACAGGGGGCTATCGGAAACACCATATATTTT,CASSIQGAIGNTIYF
TRBV5-4,TRBJ1-2,TRBD1,.,TGTGCCAGCAGCTCCGGACAGGACTGGAGCTACACCTTC,CASSSGQDWSYTF
TRBV4-2,TRBJ2-1,.,.,TGTGCCAGCAGCCAGACGGGGCGAGCGGCAGGAGGGAGAGATGAGCAGTTCTTC,CASSQTGRAAGGRDEQFF
TRBV7-7,TRBJ2-2,TRBD2,.,TGTGCCAGCAGCTCACTAGCGGGAGGCACCGGGGAGCTGTTTTTT,CASSSLAGGTGELFF
TRBV11-2,TRBJ2-7,.,.,TGTGCCAGCAGCTTACAGGAATCCTACGAGCAGTACTTC,CASSLQESYEQYF
TRBV29-1,TRBJ2-3,.,.,TGCAGCGTGGCCCGAGGTCCGATAGATACGCAGTATTTT,CSVARGPIDTQYF
TRBV5-6,TRBJ2-7,.,.,TGTGCCAGCAGCTTGAACTCCTACGAGCAGTACTTC,CASSLNSYEQYF
TRBV7-9,TRBJ2-7,.,.,TGTGCCAGCAGCCTAGGGGAGCAGTACTTC,CASSLGEQYF
TRBV27,TRBJ2-7,.,.,TGTGCCAGCAGTTTTCGGCCAGGGTCCTACGAGCAGTACTTC,CASSFRPGSYEQYF
TRBV30,TRBJ2-1,.,.,TGTGCCTGGATGCGTGCTTGGACCCAAGGCTCCTACAATGAGCAGTTCTTC,CAWMRAWTQGSYNEQFF
TRBV28,TRBJ1-4,.,.,TGTGCCAGCAGCCCACAAGGACGCGCAACTAATGAAAAACTGTTTTTT,CASSPQGRATNEKLFF
TRBV5-1,TRBJ2-1,.,.,TGCGCCAGCAGCTTGGCTTTTATAGTCAATGAGCAGTTCTTC,CASSLAFIVNEQFF
TRBV6-5,TRBJ2-7,TRBD2,.,TGTGCCAGCAAACGGACTAGCGGGAGGGACGAGCAGTACTTC,CASKRTSGRDEQYF
TRBV5-6,TRBJ2-7,TRBD2,.,TGTGCCAGCAGTCAGTCGGCCCTAGCGGGAGTATCCTCCTACGAGCAGTACTTC,CASSQSALAGVSSYEQYF
TRBV7-9,TRBJ2-5,TRBD2,.,TGTGCCAGCAGCCCATCGGGGACTAGGGTAGAGACCCAGTACTTC,CASSPSGTRVETQYF
TRBV9,TRBJ2-7,.,.,TGTGCCAGCAGCCCGGGCCCGACAGAGACCTACGAGCAGTACTTC,CASSPGPTETYEQYF
TRBV7-6,TRBJ2-1,TRBD2,.,TGTGCCAGCAGCTTAGTTTTGGCGGGAGTTTACAATGAGCAGTTCTTC,CASSLVLAGVYNEQFF
TRBV18,TRBJ2-1,TRBD2,.,TGTGCCAGCTCACCTACTAGCGGGAGAGCCAATGAGCAGTTCTTC,CASSPTSGRANEQFF
TRBV28,TRBJ2-7,.,.,TGTGCCAGCAGTTTGGGGCAGGTTAACTCCTACGAGCAGTACTTC,CASSLGQVNSYEQYF
TRBV7-2,TRBJ1-1,.,.,TGTGCCAGCAGCCCCCGAGCGATCACGAACACTGAAGCTTTCTTT,CASSPRAITNTEAFF
TRBV6-1,TRBJ2-3,TRBD1,.,TGTGCCAGCAGGGGACAGGGAGACACAGATACGCAGTATTTT,CASRGQGDTDTQYF
TRBV25-1,TRBJ1-3,TRBD1,.,TGTGCCAGCAGTGATCTGACAGGGCCTGGAAACACCATATATTTT,CASSDLTGPGNTIYF
TRBV10-3,TRBJ1-6,.,once,TGTGCCATCCAGAGCTCCTATAATTCACCCCTCCACTTT,CAIQSSYNSPLHF
TRBV4-1,TRBJ1-2,TRBD1,.,TGCGCCAGCAGCCACGTCAGGGGGCAGGACTATGGCTACACCTTC,CASSHVRGQDYGYTF
TRBV7-2,TRBJ1-1,.,.,TGTGCCAGCAGCTCAATGGGACTTACTGAAGCTTTCTTT,CASSSMGLTEAFF
TRBV10-1,TRBJ2-7,TRBD2,.,TGCGCCAGCAGTGTACGAGCGGGAGAACGGCAGTACTTC,CASSVRAGERQYF
TRBV6-5,TRBJ1-3,.,.,TGTGCCAGCAGTTACTCGAACAGTGGAAACACCATATATTTT,CASSYSNSGNTIYF
TRBV7-2,TRBJ2-1,TRBD2,.,TGTGCCAGCAGCTTAGCGGAGGCTAGCGGGAGGAGAGGTGAGCAGTTCTTC,CASSLAEASGRRGEQFF
TRBV6-1,TRBJ2-2,.,.,TGTGCCAGCAGTCACACGGGGTCCGGGACCGGGGAGCTGTTTTTT,CASSHTGSGTGELFF
TRBV10-3,TRBJ2-7,.,.,TGTGCCATCAGTGATCCGGTCCGGTCCTACGAGCAGTACTTC,CAISDPVRSYEQYF
TRBV27,TRBJ1-1,.,.,TGTGCCAGCAGCTCCTCCTCAGGGTTCGGGGCTTTCTTT,CASSSSSGFGAFF
TRBV11-2,TRBJ2-3,TRBD2,.,TGTGCCAGCAGCTTTCTAGCGGGAGGACCGGGAGATACGCAGTATTTT,CASSFLAGGPGDTQYF
TRBV4-2,TRBJ2-5,.,.,TGTGCCAGCAGCCAATTACGAGGGGAAAACCGGGAGACCCAGTACTTC,CASSQLRGENRETQYF
TRBV7-2,TRBJ2-7,.,.,TGTGCCAGCAGTCGATTCAACTCCTACGAGCAGTACTTC,CASSRFNSYEQYF
TRBV5-6,TRBJ2-5,.,.,TGTGCCAGCAGCTTTACAGGGTTACAGACCCAGTACTTC,CASSFTGLQTQYF
TRBV6-1,TRBJ1-6,.,.,TGTGCCAGCAGTGAAATCTGGGGGCAGAATTCACCCCTCCACTTT,CASSEIWGQNSPLHF
TRBV6-1,TRBJ2-5,.,.,TGTGCCAGCAGTGTCGGTAGTAAAGAGACCCAGTACTTC,CASSVGSKETQYF
TRBV4-2,TRBJ2-7,.,.,TGTGCCAGCAGCCAAGGAGGCGGAACCTACGAGCAGTACTTC,CASSQGGGTYEQYF
TRBV11-2,TRBJ2-1,.,once,TGTGCCAGCAGCTTGGTAGGGCCGCCCGGAAATGAGCAGTTCTTC,CASSLVGPPGNEQFF
TRBV28,TRBJ2-3,TRBD2,once,TGTGCCAGCAGTTTAGCCGGGACTAGCGGGGTTAGCACAGATACGCAGTATTTT,CASSLAGTSGVSTDTQYF
TRBV19,TRBJ1-1,TRBD1,.,TGTGCCAGTAGTCGATGGGACAGGGGAGCGGCTGAAGCTTTCTTT,CASSRWDRGAAEAFF
TRBV7-9,TRBJ2-7,TRBD1,once,TGTGCCAGCAGCTCAGGACAGGGGCCCGAGTACTTC,CASSSGQGPEYF
TRBV6-5,TRBJ1-1,.,once,TGTGCCAGCAGTTACTCCCGTGGGACTGAAGCTTTCTTT,CASSYSRGTEAFF
TRBV28,TRBJ1-2,.,.,TGTGCCAGCAGTTCCCGGGGGGCAGGGTATCTCTATGGCTACACCTTC,CASSSRGAGYLYGYTF
TRBV27,TRBJ1-5,.,few,TGTGCCAGCAGTTTTGGGGGGAGTGGCCAGCCCCAGCATTTT,CASSFGGSGQPQHF
TRBV28,TRBJ2-1,TRBD1,once,TGTGCCAGCGCTTCAGGGGGCTTGTCCTACAATGAGCAGTTCTTC,CASASGGLSYNEQFF
TRBV11-3,TRBJ2-1,TRBD2,.,TGTGCCAGCAGCTCCGGGACTAGCGGAATCAATGAGCAGTTCTTC,CASSSGTSGINEQFF